Sequencing of this T cell receptor (beta chain) was carried out in a study of cytomegalovirus exposure and HLA in healthy donors. For the study at large: Early released data had 80 million or so unique TCRs, all coming from HLA-typed donors.

Trimming shortened V by 1 base and J by 3 bases, and 16 bases separated the two germline ends. The CDR3 runs to 16 residues. Germline V lookup: CDR1 LGHNA, CDR2 YSLEER. Though nominally healthy at sampling, donors likely had unrecorded immune exposures. The PCR ran on 60 Vbeta and 13 Jbeta primers. Sequenced by immunoSEQ multiplex PCR; TCRdb stores in-frame clones only, minus some. The sample holds tens of thousands of clones. The chain uses TRBV4-3 and TRBJ2-7; D perhaps matches TRBD2 (5 bases). The specimen was PBMCs. The source of this sequence is a man over 45 in good health and CMV-seropositive. The CDR3 protein is CASSQAGSVGFYEQYF. The CDR3 DNA reads TGCGCCAGCAGCCAAGCGGGTAGCGTCGGCTTCTACGAGCAGTACTTC.